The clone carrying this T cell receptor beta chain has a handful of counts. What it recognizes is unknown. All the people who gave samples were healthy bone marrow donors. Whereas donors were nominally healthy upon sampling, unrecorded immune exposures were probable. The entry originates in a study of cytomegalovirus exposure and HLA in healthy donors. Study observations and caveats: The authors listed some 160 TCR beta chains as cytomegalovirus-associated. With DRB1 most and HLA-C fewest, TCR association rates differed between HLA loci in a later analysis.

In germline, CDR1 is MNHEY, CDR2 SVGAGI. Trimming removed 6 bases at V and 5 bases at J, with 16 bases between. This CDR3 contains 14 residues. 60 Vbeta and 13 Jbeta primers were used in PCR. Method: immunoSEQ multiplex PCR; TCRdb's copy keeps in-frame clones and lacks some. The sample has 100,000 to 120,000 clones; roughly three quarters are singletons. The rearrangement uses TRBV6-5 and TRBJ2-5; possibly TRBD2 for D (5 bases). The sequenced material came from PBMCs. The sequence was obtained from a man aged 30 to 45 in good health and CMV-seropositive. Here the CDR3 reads CASSKSSFAETQYF. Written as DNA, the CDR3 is TGTGCCAGCAGCAAGTCTAGCTTTGCGGAGACCCAGTACTTC.